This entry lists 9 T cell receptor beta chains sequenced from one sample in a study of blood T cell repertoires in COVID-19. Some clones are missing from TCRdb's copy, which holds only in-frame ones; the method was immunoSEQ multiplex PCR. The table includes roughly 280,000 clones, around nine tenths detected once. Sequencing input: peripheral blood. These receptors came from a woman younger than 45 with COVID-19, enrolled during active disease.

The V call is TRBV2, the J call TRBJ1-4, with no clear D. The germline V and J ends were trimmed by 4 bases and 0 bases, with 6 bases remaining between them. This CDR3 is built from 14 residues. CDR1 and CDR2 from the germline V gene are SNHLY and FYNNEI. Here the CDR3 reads CASSAEATNEKLFF. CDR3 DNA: TGTGCCAGCAGTGCAGAAGCAACTAATGAAAAACTGTTTTTT.

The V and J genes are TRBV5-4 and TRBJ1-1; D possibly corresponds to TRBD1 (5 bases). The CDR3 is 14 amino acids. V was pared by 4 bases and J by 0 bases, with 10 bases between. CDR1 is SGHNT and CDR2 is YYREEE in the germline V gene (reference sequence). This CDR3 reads CASSAPTVNTEAFF. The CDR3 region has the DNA TGTGCCAGCAGCGCACCGACAGTGAACACTGAAGCTTTCTTT.

For the CDR3, the DNA is TGTGCCAGCAGAAACCACGGGACAGCAAATCAGCCCCAGCATTTT. Protein product: CASRNHGTANQPQHF. V is TRBV6-5 and J is TRBJ1-5, with 7 bases matching TRBD1. Germline V CDR1 and CDR2: MNHEY, SVGAGI. The CDR3 has 15 amino acids. V shed 6 bases, J shed 4 bases, and the junction held 9 bases outside the gene matches.

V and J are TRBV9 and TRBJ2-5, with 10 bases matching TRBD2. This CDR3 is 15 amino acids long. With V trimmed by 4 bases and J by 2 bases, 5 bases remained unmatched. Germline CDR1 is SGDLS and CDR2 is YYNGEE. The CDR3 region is CASSTGTSEQETQYF. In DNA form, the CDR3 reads TGTGCCAGCAGCACCGGGACTAGCGAGCAAGAGACCCAGTACTTC.

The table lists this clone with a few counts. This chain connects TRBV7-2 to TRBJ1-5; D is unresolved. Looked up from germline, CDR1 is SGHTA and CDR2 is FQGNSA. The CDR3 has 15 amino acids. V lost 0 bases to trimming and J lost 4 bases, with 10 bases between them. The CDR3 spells CASSLARGGNQPQHF. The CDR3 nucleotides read TGTGCCAGCAGCTTAGCGCGGGGAGGGAATCAGCCCCAGCATTTT. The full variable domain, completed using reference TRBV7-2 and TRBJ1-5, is GAGVSQSPSNKVTEKGKDVELRCDPISGHTALYWYRQSLGQGLEFLIYFQGNSAPDKSGLPSDRFSAERTGGSVSTLTIQRTQQEDSAVYLCASSLARGGNQPQHFGDGTRLSIL.

This CDR3 reads CASSVATSGRGSYNEQFF. The CDR3 DNA reads as TGTGCCAGCAGCGTAGCGACTAGCGGGAGAGGGTCCTACAATGAGCAGTTCTTC. This chain joins TRBV9 and TRBJ2-1; 12 positions agree with TRBD2. This CDR3 has 18 residues. Germline V gene lookup returns CDR1 SGDLS and CDR2 YYNGEE. Trimming took 0 bases from V and 1 from J; bases not matched to a gene: 5.

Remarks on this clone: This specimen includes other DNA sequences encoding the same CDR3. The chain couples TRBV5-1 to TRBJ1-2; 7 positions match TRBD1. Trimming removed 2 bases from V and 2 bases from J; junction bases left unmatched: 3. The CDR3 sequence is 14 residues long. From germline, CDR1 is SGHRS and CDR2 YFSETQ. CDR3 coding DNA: TGCGCCAGCAGCTTAGGGACAGCCAACTATGGCTACACCTTC. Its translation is CASSLGTANYGYTF.

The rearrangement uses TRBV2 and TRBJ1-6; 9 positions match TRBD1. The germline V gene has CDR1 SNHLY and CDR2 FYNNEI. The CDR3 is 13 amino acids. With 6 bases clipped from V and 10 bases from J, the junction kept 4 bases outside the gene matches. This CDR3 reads CASRDRGDSPLHF. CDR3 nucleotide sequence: TGTGCCAGCAGGGACAGGGGTGACTCACCCCTCCACTTT.

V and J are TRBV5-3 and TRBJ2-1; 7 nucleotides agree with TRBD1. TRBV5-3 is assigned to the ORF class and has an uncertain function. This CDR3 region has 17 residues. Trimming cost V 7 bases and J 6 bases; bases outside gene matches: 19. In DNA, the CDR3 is TGTGCCAGAGTACCCTCCAAACAGGGGAAGCGGCTCAATGAGCAGTTCTTC. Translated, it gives CARVPSKQGKRLNEQFF.